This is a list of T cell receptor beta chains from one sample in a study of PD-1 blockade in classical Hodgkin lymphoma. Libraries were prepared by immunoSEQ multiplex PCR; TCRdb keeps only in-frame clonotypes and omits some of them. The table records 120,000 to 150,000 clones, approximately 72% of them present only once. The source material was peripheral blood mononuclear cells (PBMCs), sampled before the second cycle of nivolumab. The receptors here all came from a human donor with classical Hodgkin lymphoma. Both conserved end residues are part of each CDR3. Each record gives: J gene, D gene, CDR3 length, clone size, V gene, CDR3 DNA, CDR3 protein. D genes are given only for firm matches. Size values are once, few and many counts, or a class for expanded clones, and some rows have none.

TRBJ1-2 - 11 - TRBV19 TGTGCCAGTAGTCGAAACTATGGCTACACCTTC CASSRNYGYTF
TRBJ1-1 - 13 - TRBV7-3 TGTGCCAGCAGCTTAAGCCAGAACACTGAAGCTTTCTTT CASSLSQNTEAFF
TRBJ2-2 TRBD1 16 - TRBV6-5 TGTGCCAGCAGTTCTCGGACAGGGGTCCTCACCGGGGAGCTGTTTTTT CASSSRTGVLTGELFF
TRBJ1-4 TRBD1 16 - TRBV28 TGTGCCAGCAACACCGGGACAGGTGCAACTAATGAAAAACTGTTTTTT CASNTGTGATNEKLFF
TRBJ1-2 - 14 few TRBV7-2 TGTGCCAGCAGCTTAGTCGGTCAGGGGCATGGCTACACCTTC CASSLVGQGHGYTF
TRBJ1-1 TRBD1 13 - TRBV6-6 TGTGCCAGCAGATCCCAGGGGGCCACTGAAGCTTTCTTT CASRSQGATEAFF
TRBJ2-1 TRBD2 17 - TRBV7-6 TGTGCCAGCAGCTTATTTACTAGCGAGGAACCCAACAATGAGCAGTTCTTC CASSLFTSEEPNNEQFF
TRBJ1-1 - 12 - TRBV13 TGTGCCAGCAGCTTAGGGGTGGCAGAAGCTTTCTTT CASSLGVAEAFF
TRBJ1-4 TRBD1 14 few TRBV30 TGTGCCTGGAGTCTCCAGGGGGCGCTTCCAAAACTGTTTTTT CAWSLQGALPKLFF
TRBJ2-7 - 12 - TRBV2 TGTGCCAGCAGTGACAGCTCCTACGAGCAGTACTTC CASSDSSYEQYF
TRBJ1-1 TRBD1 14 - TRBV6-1 TGTGCCAGCAGGACAGGGGCCATGAACACTGAAGCTTTCTTT CASRTGAMNTEAFF
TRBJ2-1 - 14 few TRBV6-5 TGTGCCAGCAGTTCCAGGAGCGCCTACAATGAGCAGTTCTTC CASSSRSAYNEQFF
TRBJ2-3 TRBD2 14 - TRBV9 TGTGCCAGCAGCACCGGGGGGGGCACAGATACGCAGTATTTT CASSTGGGTDTQYF
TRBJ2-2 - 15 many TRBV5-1 TGCGCCAGCAGCTTGGGGGATGCGAGCACCGGGGAGCTGTTTTTT CASSLGDASTGELFF
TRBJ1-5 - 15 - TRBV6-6 TGTGCCAGCAGTTACGTTGGTGGGGTCAATCAGCCCCAGCATTTT CASSYVGGVNQPQHF
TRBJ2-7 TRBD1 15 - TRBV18 TGTGCCAGCTCACCTTCTAACGACAGGGTATACGAGCAGTACTTC CASSPSNDRVYEQYF
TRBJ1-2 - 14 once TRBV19 TGTGCCAGTAGGCGTACACAGGGCAACTATGGCTACACCTTC CASRRTQGNYGYTF
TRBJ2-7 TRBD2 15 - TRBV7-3 TGTGCCAGCAGCTTAGCAAGCGGGACCGGCTACGAGCAGTACTTC CASSLASGTGYEQYF
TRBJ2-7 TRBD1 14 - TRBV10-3 TGTGCCATCAGTGAGGGACAGGGTATAGGGGAGCAGTACTTC CAISEGQGIGEQYF
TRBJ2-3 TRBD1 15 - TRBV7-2 TGTGCCAGCAGCCCCAGGGGGTGGGACACAGATACGCAGTATTTT CASSPRGWDTDTQYF
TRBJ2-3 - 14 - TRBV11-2 TGTGCCAGCAGCTTATGGGACTTCACAGATACGCAGTATTTT CASSLWDFTDTQYF
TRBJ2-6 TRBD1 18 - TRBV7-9 TGTGCCAGCAGCTTACTGGGACAGGGGGCGGCGGGGGCCAACGTCCTGACTTTC CASSLLGQGAAGANVLTF
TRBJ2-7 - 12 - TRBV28 TGTGCCAGCAGTCCCCTCTCCTACGAGCAGTACTTC CASSPLSYEQYF
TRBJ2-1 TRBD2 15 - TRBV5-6 TGTGCCAGCAGCTACGGACTAGCCGCTTACAATGAGCAGTTCTTC CASSYGLAAYNEQFF
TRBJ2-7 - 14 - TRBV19 TGTGCCAGTAGTATTGTGGCAGAATCCTACGAGCAGTACTTC CASSIVAESYEQYF
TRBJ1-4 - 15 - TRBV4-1 TGCGCCAGCAGCCCACCCACCGGGTCTAATGAAAAACTGTTTTTT CASSPPTGSNEKLFF
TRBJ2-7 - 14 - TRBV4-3 TGCGCCAGCAGCCAGGGGACCAACTCCTACGAGCAGTACTTC CASSQGTNSYEQYF
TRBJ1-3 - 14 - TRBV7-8 TGTGCCAGCAAGGCATTCCTCTCTGGAAACACCATATATTTT CASKAFLSGNTIYF
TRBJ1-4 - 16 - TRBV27 TGTGCCAGCAGTTCCTGCTTCAGGGTGGGCAGCGAAAAACTGTTTTTT CASSSCFRVGSEKLFF
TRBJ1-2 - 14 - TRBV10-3 TGTGCCATCAGTGAGTGGCAGGGTACCCATGGCTACACCTTC CAISEWQGTHGYTF
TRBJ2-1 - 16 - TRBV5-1 TGCGCCAGCAGACTTGGGCCGGGGAACTCCTACAATGAGCAGTTCTTC CASRLGPGNSYNEQFF
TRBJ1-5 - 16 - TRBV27 TGTGCCAGCAGTTATATCGGGACGGCGAACAATCAGCCCCAGCATTTT CASSYIGTANNQPQHF
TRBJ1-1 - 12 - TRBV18 TGTGCCAGCTCCAGTATGGGGAGCGAAGCTTTCTTT CASSSMGSEAFF
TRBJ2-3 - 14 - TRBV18 TGTGCCAGCTCAAGGGACACCCTCACAGATACGCAGTATTTT CASSRDTLTDTQYF
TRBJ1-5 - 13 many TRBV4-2 TGTGCCAGCAGCCAAGATGAGGGACAGCCCCAGCATTTT CASSQDEGQPQHF
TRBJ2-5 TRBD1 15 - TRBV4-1 TGCGCCAGCAGCCCCCGCGAGGGGGCAGGAGAGACCCAGTACTTC CASSPREGAGETQYF
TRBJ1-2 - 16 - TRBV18 TGTGCCAGCTCACCCTTTCAGGGGATCCGGCTCGGGGGCTACACCTTC CASSPFQGIRLGGYTF
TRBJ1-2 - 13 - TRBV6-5 TGTGCCAGCAGAACACCGGGGATCTATGGCTACACCTTC CASRTPGIYGYTF
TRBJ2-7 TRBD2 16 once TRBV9 TGTGCCAGCAGCCCCTTGAGCGGGACCCTATTTTCGGTGCAGTACTTC CASSPLSGTLFSVQYF
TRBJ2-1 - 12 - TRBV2 TGTGCCAGCAGTCTATTGAGGGATGAGCAGTTCTTC CASSLLRDEQFF
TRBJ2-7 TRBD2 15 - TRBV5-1 TGCGCCAGCAGCTTATCGGGAGGGGTCCTCTACGAGCAGTACTTC CASSLSGGVLYEQYF